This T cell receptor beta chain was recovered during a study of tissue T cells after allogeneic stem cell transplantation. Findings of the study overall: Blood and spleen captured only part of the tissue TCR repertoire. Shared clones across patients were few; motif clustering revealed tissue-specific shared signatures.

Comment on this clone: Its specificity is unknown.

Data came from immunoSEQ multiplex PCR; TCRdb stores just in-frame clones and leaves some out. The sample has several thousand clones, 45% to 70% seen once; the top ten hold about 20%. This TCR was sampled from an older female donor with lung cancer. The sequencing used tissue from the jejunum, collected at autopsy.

The CDR3 is CASSWGLADPYNEQFF. The CDR3, as DNA: TGCGCCAGCAGCTGGGGACTAGCGGACCCCTACAATGAGCAGTTCTTC. The rearrangement uses TRBV5-1 and TRBJ2-1; 11 bases are a match to TRBD2. The V gene end was trimmed by 3 bases and the J gene end by 2 bases; junction bases not matched to a gene: 4. The CDR3 sequence is 16 residues long. The V gene's germline CDR1 is SGHRS and CDR2 YFSETQ.